Listed below are T cell receptor beta chains from one sample, sequenced in a study of CD8+ T cells in alopecia areata. Sequenced by immunoSEQ multiplex PCR; TCRdb stores in-frame clones only, minus some. The sample has approximately 100,000 clones, 50% to 60% seen once. The specimen was CD8+ T cells sorted from blood, collected at approximately week 56, from a patient treated with tofacitinib. The receptors were gathered from a human donor with alopecia areata. Both conserved end residues are part of each CDR3. Fields, in order: clone size, J gene, D gene, V gene, CDR3 protein, CDR3 DNA. The D gene is left open where the match is weak. Clone size, where shown, is once, few, many, or a class for clones that have expanded.

clone_size: NA; j_call: TRBJ2-1; d_call: NA; v_call: TRBV5-1; cdr3_aa: CASRSWGDSYNEQFF; cdr3_nt: TGCGCCAGCAGGAGTTGGGGGGACTCCTACAATGAGCAGTTCTTC
clone_size: NA; j_call: TRBJ2-5; d_call: NA; v_call: TRBV7-9; cdr3_aa: CASSSRSQGSETQYF; cdr3_nt: TGTGCCAGCAGCTCCCGATCCCAGGGAAGCGAGACCCAGTACTTC
clone_size: few; j_call: TRBJ2-4; d_call: NA; v_call: TRBV19; cdr3_aa: CASSVDRKNIQYF; cdr3_nt: TGTGCCAGTAGTGTAGACAGGAAAAACATTCAGTACTTC
clone_size: once; j_call: TRBJ1-4; d_call: NA; v_call: TRBV29-1; cdr3_aa: CSAKAEILFF; cdr3_nt: TGCAGCGCGAAGGCAGAAATACTGTTTTTT
clone_size: NA; j_call: TRBJ2-5; d_call: TRBD1; v_call: TRBV29-1; cdr3_aa: CSVEWGQGRLVVRTQYF; cdr3_nt: TGCAGCGTTGAATGGGGACAGGGAAGACTAGTCGTGAGGACCCAGTACTTC
clone_size: few; j_call: TRBJ1-4; d_call: NA; v_call: TRBV30; cdr3_aa: CAWRGLINEKLFF; cdr3_nt: TGTGCCTGGAGAGGACTGATTAATGAAAAACTGTTTTTT
clone_size: NA; j_call: TRBJ2-1; d_call: TRBD2; v_call: TRBV5-6; cdr3_aa: CASSFRFRTSVNNEQFF; cdr3_nt: TGTGCCAGCAGCTTTCGTTTTAGGACTAGCGTCAACAATGAGCAGTTCTTC
clone_size: medium-sized; j_call: TRBJ1-3; d_call: NA; v_call: TRBV19; cdr3_aa: CASSNTGRNTIYF; cdr3_nt: TGTGCCAGTAGTAATACAGGGAGAAACACCATATATTTT
clone_size: NA; j_call: TRBJ2-3; d_call: NA; v_call: TRBV13; cdr3_aa: CASSLGWYGRTDTQYF; cdr3_nt: TGTGCCAGCAGCTTAGGTTGGTACGGACGCACAGATACGCAGTATTTT
clone_size: NA; j_call: TRBJ1-2; d_call: NA; v_call: TRBV2; cdr3_aa: CASQLLRNYGYTF; cdr3_nt: TGTGCCAGTCAACTCCTCCGGAACTATGGCTACACCTTC
clone_size: few; j_call: TRBJ1-1; d_call: TRBD1; v_call: TRBV5-1; cdr3_aa: CASSWTGMNTEAFF; cdr3_nt: TGCGCCAGCAGCTGGACAGGGATGAACACTGAAGCTTTCTTT
clone_size: once; j_call: TRBJ2-1; d_call: TRBD2; v_call: TRBV18; cdr3_aa: CASSPRSSGGHNEQFF; cdr3_nt: TGTGCCAGCTCACCACGGTCTAGCGGGGGGCACAATGAGCAGTTCTTC
clone_size: NA; j_call: TRBJ2-7; d_call: NA; v_call: TRBV30; cdr3_aa: CAWSVQAYEQYF; cdr3_nt: TGTGCCTGGAGTGTACAGGCCTACGAGCAGTACTTC
clone_size: NA; j_call: TRBJ2-7; d_call: NA; v_call: TRBV4-1; cdr3_aa: CASSQGAGYEQYF; cdr3_nt: TGCGCCAGCAGCCAAGGGGCAGGGTACGAGCAGTACTTC
clone_size: NA; j_call: TRBJ2-1; d_call: TRBD1; v_call: TRBV27; cdr3_aa: CASSLFSGTGGYNEQFF; cdr3_nt: TGTGCCAGCAGTTTGTTTTCCGGGACAGGGGGCTACAATGAGCAGTTCTTC
clone_size: NA; j_call: TRBJ2-7; d_call: NA; v_call: TRBV7-9; cdr3_aa: CASSLNYAEQYF; cdr3_nt: TGTGCCAGCAGCCTTAATTATGCAGAGCAGTACTTC
clone_size: NA; j_call: TRBJ2-3; d_call: NA; v_call: TRBV6-1; cdr3_aa: CASSDPRDPRTDTQYF; cdr3_nt: TGTGCCAGCAGTGACCCCCGGGACCCACGCACAGATACGCAGTATTTT
clone_size: NA; j_call: TRBJ1-1; d_call: NA; v_call: TRBV7-6; cdr3_aa: CASSLPRGRNTEAFF; cdr3_nt: TGTGCCAGCAGCCTGCCTCGGGGGAGGAACACTGAAGCTTTCTTT
clone_size: few; j_call: TRBJ1-5; d_call: NA; v_call: TRBV4-2; cdr3_aa: CASSQDWSFSGSQPQHF; cdr3_nt: TGTGCCAGCAGCCAAGATTGGTCATTTTCGGGGTCCCAGCCCCAGCATTTT
clone_size: NA; j_call: TRBJ2-7; d_call: NA; v_call: TRBV7-9; cdr3_aa: CASSLARQGSYEQYF; cdr3_nt: TGTGCCAGCAGCTTAGCGAGGCAGGGCTCCTACGAGCAGTACTTC
clone_size: NA; j_call: TRBJ1-5; d_call: TRBD1; v_call: TRBV2; cdr3_aa: CASSGTGRNQPQHF; cdr3_nt: TGTGCCAGCAGCGGGACAGGACGAAATCAGCCCCAGCATTTT
clone_size: NA; j_call: TRBJ1-5; d_call: NA; v_call: TRBV7-8; cdr3_aa: CASSEGASQPQHF; cdr3_nt: TGTGCCAGCAGCGAAGGGGCGTCTCAGCCCCAGCATTTT
clone_size: NA; j_call: TRBJ1-2; d_call: NA; v_call: TRBV7-8; cdr3_aa: CASSLVLTNYGYTF; cdr3_nt: TGTGCCAGCAGCTTAGTACTCACTAACTATGGCTACACCTTC
clone_size: NA; j_call: TRBJ2-7; d_call: NA; v_call: TRBV7-9; cdr3_aa: CASSLRTPYEQYF; cdr3_nt: TGTGCCAGCAGCTTACGGACACCTTACGAGCAGTACTTC
clone_size: NA; j_call: TRBJ1-5; d_call: TRBD1; v_call: TRBV27; cdr3_aa: CASSLRTGSNQPQHF; cdr3_nt: TGTGCCAGCAGTTTACGGACAGGGAGCAATCAGCCCCAGCATTTT
clone_size: NA; j_call: TRBJ2-1; d_call: TRBD1; v_call: TRBV27; cdr3_aa: CASKRETGQYNEQFF; cdr3_nt: TGTGCCAGCAAGCGCGAGACAGGGCAATACAATGAGCAGTTCTTC
clone_size: NA; j_call: TRBJ2-7; d_call: NA; v_call: TRBV14; cdr3_aa: CASSQGGGHEQYF; cdr3_nt: TGTGCCAGCAGCCAAGGGGGGGGCCACGAGCAGTACTTC
clone_size: NA; j_call: TRBJ1-1; d_call: NA; v_call: TRBV19; cdr3_aa: CASSMGSSTEAFF; cdr3_nt: TGTGCCAGTAGTATGGGGAGTAGCACTGAAGCTTTCTTT
clone_size: NA; j_call: TRBJ2-1; d_call: TRBD2; v_call: TRBV12-5; cdr3_aa: CASGGAGGLSEQFF; cdr3_nt: TGTGCTAGTGGTGGAGCGGGGGGGCTTAGTGAGCAGTTCTTC
clone_size: few; j_call: TRBJ2-1; d_call: TRBD1; v_call: TRBV2; cdr3_aa: CASRGRTGGSYNEQFF; cdr3_nt: TGTGCCAGCAGGGGGCGGACAGGGGGCTCCTACAATGAGCAGTTCTTC
clone_size: few; j_call: TRBJ1-2; d_call: NA; v_call: TRBV9; cdr3_aa: CASSRSFKVGGYTF; cdr3_nt: TGTGCCAGCAGCAGGTCGTTCAAGGTGGGAGGCTACACCTTC
clone_size: NA; j_call: TRBJ1-1; d_call: NA; v_call: TRBV5-1; cdr3_aa: CASSLGWAEAFF; cdr3_nt: TGCGCCAGCAGCTTGGGCTGGGCTGAAGCTTTCTTT
clone_size: NA; j_call: TRBJ2-1; d_call: NA; v_call: TRBV4-1; cdr3_aa: CASSLKFNYNEQFF; cdr3_nt: TGCGCCAGCAGTTTGAAGTTTAACTACAATGAGCAGTTCTTC
clone_size: NA; j_call: TRBJ1-2; d_call: TRBD1; v_call: TRBV29-1; cdr3_aa: CSVPDGGQGVFGYTF; cdr3_nt: TGCAGCGTTCCGGACGGAGGACAGGGGGTTTTTGGCTACACCTTC
clone_size: few; j_call: TRBJ2-7; d_call: NA; v_call: TRBV4-1; cdr3_aa: CASSQDWSEQYF; cdr3_nt: TGCGCCAGCAGCCAAGATTGGAGCGAGCAGTACTTC
clone_size: NA; j_call: TRBJ2-6; d_call: TRBD1; v_call: TRBV7-8; cdr3_aa: CASSMDRAGANVLTF; cdr3_nt: TGTGCCAGCAGCATGGACAGGGCTGGGGCCAACGTCCTGACTTTC
clone_size: NA; j_call: TRBJ1-1; d_call: NA; v_call: TRBV5-6; cdr3_aa: CASSAGRYEAFF; cdr3_nt: TGTGCCAGCAGCGCGGGACGGTATGAAGCTTTCTTT
clone_size: NA; j_call: TRBJ1-1; d_call: TRBD1; v_call: TRBV29-1; cdr3_aa: CSVEGDSGAAFF; cdr3_nt: TGCAGCGTTGAAGGGGACAGCGGGGCCGCTTTCTTT
clone_size: NA; j_call: TRBJ1-5; d_call: NA; v_call: TRBV5-1; cdr3_aa: CASSLEGLNQPQHF; cdr3_nt: TGCGCCAGCAGCTTAGAGGGGTTGAATCAGCCCCAGCATTTT
clone_size: NA; j_call: TRBJ2-2; d_call: NA; v_call: TRBV5-6; cdr3_aa: CASSLGKELFF; cdr3_nt: TGTGCCAGCAGCTTGGGGAAGGAGCTGTTTTTT
clone_size: few; j_call: TRBJ1-2; d_call: TRBD1; v_call: TRBV10-3; cdr3_aa: CATGQANYGYTF; cdr3_nt: TGTGCCACCGGACAGGCTAACTATGGCTACACCTTC
clone_size: NA; j_call: TRBJ1-4; d_call: NA; v_call: TRBV4-2; cdr3_aa: CASSQDLGAFEKLFF; cdr3_nt: TGTGCCAGCAGCCAAGATCTGGGGGCTTTCGAAAAACTGTTTTTT
clone_size: NA; j_call: TRBJ2-1; d_call: NA; v_call: TRBV2; cdr3_aa: CASSEEGSYNEQFF; cdr3_nt: TGTGCCAGCAGTGAGGAGGGCTCCTACAATGAGCAGTTCTTC
clone_size: few; j_call: TRBJ2-1; d_call: TRBD1; v_call: TRBV5-4; cdr3_aa: CASSVDRGLITVF; cdr3_nt: TGTGCCAGCAGCGTCGACAGGGGGTTGATAACGGTCTTC
clone_size: once; j_call: TRBJ2-3; d_call: NA; v_call: TRBV7-9; cdr3_aa: CASSFGDTQYF; cdr3_nt: TGTGCCAGCAGCTTCGGGGATACGCAGTATTTT